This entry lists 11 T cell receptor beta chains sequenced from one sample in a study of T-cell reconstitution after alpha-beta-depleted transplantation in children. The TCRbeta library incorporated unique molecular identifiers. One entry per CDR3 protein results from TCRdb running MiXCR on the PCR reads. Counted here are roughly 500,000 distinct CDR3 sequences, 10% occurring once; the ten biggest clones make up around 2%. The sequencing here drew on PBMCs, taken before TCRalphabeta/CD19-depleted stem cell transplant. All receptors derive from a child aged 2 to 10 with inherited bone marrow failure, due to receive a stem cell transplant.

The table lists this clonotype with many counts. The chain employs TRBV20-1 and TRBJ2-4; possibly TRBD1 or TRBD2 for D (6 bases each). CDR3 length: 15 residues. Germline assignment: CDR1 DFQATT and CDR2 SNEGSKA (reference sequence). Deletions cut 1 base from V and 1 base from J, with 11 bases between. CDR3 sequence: CSARAWGAAKNIQYF. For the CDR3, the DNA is TGCAGTGCTAGAGCGTGGGGGGCGGCCAAAAACATTCAGTACTTC.

The chain's CDR3 is CASSQGLASVKYNEQFF. The CDR3 nucleotides read TGTGCCAGCAGCCAAGGACTAGCTTCCGTGAAATACAATGAGCAGTTCTTC. This chain links TRBV4-2 with TRBJ2-1; 7 nucleotides align to TRBD2. Germline-derived CDR1 and CDR2 are LGHNA and YNFKEQ. V lost 1 base to trimming and J lost 4 bases; unmatched junction nucleotides: 10. The CDR3 is 17 residues long.

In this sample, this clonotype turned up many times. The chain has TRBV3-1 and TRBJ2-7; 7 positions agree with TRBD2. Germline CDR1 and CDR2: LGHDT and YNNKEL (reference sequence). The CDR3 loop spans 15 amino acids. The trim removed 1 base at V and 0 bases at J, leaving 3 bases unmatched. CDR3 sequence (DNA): TGTGCCAGCAGCCAAGCGCCTAGCGGCTCCTACGAGCAGTACTTC. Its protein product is CASSQAPSGSYEQYF.

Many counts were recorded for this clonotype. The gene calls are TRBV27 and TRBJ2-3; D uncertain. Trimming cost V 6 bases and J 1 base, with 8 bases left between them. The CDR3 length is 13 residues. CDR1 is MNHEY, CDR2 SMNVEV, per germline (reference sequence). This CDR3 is CASSLLGTDTQYF. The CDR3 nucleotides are TGTGCCAGCAGCCTCCTAGGCACAGATACGCAGTATTTT.

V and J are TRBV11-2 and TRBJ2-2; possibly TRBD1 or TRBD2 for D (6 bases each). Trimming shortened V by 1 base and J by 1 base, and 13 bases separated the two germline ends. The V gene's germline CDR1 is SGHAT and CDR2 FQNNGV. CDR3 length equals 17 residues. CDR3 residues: CASSLGLGGLNTGELFF. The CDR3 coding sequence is TGTGCCAGCAGCTTAGGACTCGGGGGCCTGAACACCGGGGAGCTGTTTTTT.

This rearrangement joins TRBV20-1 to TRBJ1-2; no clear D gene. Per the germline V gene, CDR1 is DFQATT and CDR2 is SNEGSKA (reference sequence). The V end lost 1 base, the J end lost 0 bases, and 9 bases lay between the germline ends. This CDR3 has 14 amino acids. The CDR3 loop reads CSARGNRPNYGYTF. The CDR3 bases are TGCAGTGCTAGAGGGAACAGACCTAACTATGGCTACACCTTC.

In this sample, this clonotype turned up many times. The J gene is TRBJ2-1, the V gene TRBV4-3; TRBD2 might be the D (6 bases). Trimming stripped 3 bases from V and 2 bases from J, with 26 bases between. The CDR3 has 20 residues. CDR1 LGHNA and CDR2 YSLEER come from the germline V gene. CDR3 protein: CASSQGPYYRAGETYNEQFF. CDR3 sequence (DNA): TGCGCCAGCAGCCAGGGACCCTATTACCGAGCGGGCGAGACCTACAATGAGCAGTTCTTC.

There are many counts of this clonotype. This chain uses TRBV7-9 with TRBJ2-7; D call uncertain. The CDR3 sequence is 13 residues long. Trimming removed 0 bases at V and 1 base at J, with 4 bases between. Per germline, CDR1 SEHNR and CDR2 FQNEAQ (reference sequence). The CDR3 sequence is CASSLAASYEQYF. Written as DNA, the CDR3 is TGTGCCAGCAGCTTAGCCGCGTCCTACGAGCAGTACTTC.

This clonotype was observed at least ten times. The CDR3 sequence is CASSQDPRGRDEQFF. CDR3 nucleotide sequence: TGCGCCAGCAGCCAAGATCCCAGGGGGCGCGATGAGCAGTTCTTC. V usage is TRBV4-3 and J usage is TRBJ2-1, with TRBD1 matching over 8 bases. This CDR3 has 15 residues. The trim removed 0 bases at V and 8 bases at J, leaving 6 bases unmatched. Looked up from germline, CDR1 is LGHNA and CDR2 is YSLEER.

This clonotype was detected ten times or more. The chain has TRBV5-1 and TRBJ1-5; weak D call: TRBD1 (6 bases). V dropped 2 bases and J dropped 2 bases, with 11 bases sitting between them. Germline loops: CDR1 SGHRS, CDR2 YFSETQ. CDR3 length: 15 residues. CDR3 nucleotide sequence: TGCGCCAGCAGCTTAGACCCAGGGGGCAATCAGCCCCAGCATTTT. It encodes CASSLDPGGNQPQHF.

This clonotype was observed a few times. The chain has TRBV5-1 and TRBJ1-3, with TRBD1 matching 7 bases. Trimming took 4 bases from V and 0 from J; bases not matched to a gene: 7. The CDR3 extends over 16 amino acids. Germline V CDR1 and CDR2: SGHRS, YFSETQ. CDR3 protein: CASSEGQVSSGNTIYF. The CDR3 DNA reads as TGCGCCAGCAGCGAAGGACAGGTTTCCTCTGGAAACACCATATATTTT.